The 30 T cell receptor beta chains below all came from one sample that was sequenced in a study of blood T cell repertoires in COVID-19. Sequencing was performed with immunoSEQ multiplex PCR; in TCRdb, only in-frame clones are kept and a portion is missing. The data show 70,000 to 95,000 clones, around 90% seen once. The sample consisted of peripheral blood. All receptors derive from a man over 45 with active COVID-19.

The DNA for the CDR3 is TGTGCCACCAGTGATCCAGGACTAGCCGAAGGAGATGAGCAGTTCTTC. Its translation is CATSDPGLAEGDEQFF. V usage is TRBV24-1 and J usage is TRBJ2-1, with 8 nucleotides matching TRBD2. This CDR3 region has 16 residues. Germline trimming cut 3 bases from V and 8 bases from J; bases unmatched to any gene: 11. Germline V gene lookup returns CDR1 KGHDR and CDR2 SFDVKD.

The CDR3 reads CASSPSPVSEQYF. As DNA, the CDR3 is TGTGCCAGCAGCCCGAGCCCCGTAAGCGAGCAGTACTTC. The rearrangement joins TRBV11-3 to TRBJ2-7; D not resolved. Germline-derived CDR1 and CDR2 are SGHNT and YENEEA. V lost 5 bases, J lost 6 bases, and 14 bases lay in between. This CDR3 is built from 13 residues. The whole variable domain, remainder taken from reference TRBV11-3 and TRBJ2-7, is EAGVVQSPRYKIIEKKQPVAFWCNPISGHNTLYWYLQNLGQGPELLIRYENEEAVDDSQLPKDRFSAERLKGVDSTLKIQPAELGDSAVYLCASSPSPVSEQYFGPGTRLTVT.

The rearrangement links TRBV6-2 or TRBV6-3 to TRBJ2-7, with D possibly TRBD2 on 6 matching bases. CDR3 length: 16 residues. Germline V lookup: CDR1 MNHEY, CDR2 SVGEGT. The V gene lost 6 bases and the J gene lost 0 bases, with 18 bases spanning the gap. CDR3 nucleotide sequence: TGTGCCAGCAGCCCGGGACGGGGGAGCAGCTCCTACGAGCAGTACTTC. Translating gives CASSPGRGSSSYEQYF.

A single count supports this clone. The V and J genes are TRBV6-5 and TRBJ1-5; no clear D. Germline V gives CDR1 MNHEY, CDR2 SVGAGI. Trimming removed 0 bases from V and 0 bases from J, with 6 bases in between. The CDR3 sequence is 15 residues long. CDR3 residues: CASSYSRYSNQPQHF. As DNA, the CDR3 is TGTGCCAGCAGTTACTCGCGCTATAGCAATCAGCCCCAGCATTTT.

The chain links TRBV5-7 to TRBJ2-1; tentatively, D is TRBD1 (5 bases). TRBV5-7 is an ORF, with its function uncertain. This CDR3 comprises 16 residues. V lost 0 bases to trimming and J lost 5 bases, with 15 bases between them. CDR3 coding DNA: TGTGCCAGCAGCTTGGGGAGACAGCCCGGCCACAATGAGCAGTTCTTC. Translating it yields CASSLGRQPGHNEQFF.

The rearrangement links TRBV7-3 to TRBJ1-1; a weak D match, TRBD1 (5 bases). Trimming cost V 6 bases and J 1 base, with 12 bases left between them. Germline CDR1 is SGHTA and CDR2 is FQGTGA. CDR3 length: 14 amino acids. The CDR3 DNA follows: TGTGCCAGCAGGCAGGGTTCGCAGAACACTGAAGCTTTCTTT. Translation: CASRQGSQNTEAFF.

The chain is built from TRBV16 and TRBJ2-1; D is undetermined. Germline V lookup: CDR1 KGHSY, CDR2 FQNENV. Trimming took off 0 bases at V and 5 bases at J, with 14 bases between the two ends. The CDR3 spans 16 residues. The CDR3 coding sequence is TGTGCCAGCAGCCAATCGCTGCGATTGGTGGACAATGAGCAGTTCTTC. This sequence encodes CASSQSLRLVDNEQFF.

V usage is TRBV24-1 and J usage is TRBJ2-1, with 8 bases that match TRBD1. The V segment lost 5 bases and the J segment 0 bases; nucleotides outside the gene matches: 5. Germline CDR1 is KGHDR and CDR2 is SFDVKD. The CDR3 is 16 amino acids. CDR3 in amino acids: CATSGRQGSSYNEQFF. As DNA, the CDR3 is TGTGCCACCAGTGGAAGACAGGGGAGCTCCTACAATGAGCAGTTCTTC.

CDR3 amino acids: CASSPLVQETQYF. DNA of the CDR3: TGTGCCAGCAGCCCGCTAGTTCAAGAGACCCAGTACTTC. The chain couples TRBV3-1 (or the pseudogene TRBV3-2) to TRBJ2-5; D remains unclear. The CDR3 totals 13 residues. With 4 bases removed from V and 2 bases from J, the gap between germline ends came to 8 bases. In germline, CDR1 is LGHDT, CDR2 YNNKEL (reference sequence).

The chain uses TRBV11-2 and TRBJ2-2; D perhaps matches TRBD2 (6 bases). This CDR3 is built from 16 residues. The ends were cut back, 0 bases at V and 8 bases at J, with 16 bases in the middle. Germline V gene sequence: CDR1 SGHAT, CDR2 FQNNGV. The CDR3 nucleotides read TGTGCCAGCAGCTTAGAGCCGGGAGATGTCTCGGGGGAGCTGTTTTTT. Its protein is CASSLEPGDVSGELFF.

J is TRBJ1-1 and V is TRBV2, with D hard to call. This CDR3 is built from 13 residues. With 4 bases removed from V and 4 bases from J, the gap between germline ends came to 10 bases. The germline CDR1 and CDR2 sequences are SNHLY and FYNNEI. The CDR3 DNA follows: TGTGCCAGCAGTGTGAACGAGGGCACTGAAGCTTTCTTT. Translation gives CASSVNEGTEAFF.

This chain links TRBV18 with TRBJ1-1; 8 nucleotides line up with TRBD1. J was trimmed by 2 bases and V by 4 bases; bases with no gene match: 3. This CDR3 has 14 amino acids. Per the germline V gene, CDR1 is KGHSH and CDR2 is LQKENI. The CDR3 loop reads CASSRDRFNTEAFF. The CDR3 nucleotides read TGTGCCAGCTCACGGGACAGGTTCAACACTGAAGCTTTCTTT.

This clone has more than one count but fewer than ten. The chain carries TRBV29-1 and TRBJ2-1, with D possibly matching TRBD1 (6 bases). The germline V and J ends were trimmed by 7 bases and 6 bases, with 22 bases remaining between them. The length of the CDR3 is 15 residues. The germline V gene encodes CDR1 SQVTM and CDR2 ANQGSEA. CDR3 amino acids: CSAMYTGQGLNEQFF. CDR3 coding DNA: TGCAGCGCCATGTACACAGGTCAGGGGCTCAATGAGCAGTTCTTC.

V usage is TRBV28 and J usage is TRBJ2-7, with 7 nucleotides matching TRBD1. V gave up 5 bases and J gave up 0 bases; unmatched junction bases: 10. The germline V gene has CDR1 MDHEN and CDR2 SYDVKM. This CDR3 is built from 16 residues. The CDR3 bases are TGTGCCAGCAGTGAACAAGGGGGCATCGACTCCTACGAGCAGTACTTC. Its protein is CASSEQGGIDSYEQYF.

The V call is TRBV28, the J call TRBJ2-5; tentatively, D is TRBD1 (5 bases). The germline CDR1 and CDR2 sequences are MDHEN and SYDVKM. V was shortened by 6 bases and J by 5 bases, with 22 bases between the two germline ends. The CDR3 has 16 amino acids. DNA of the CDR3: TGTGCCAGCAGCGTTGGAACAGGAACAACGGGCGAGACCCAGTACTTC. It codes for CASSVGTGTTGETQYF.

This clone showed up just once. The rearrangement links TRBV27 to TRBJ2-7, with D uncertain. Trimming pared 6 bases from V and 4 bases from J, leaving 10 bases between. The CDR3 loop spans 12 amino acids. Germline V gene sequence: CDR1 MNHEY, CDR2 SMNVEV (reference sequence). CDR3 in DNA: TGTGCCAGCAGCCCCGACTTATACGAGCAGTACTTC. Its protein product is CASSPDLYEQYF.

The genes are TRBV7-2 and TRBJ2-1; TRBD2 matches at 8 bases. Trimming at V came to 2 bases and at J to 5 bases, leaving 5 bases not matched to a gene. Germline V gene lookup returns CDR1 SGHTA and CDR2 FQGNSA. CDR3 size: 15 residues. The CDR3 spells CASSLSGSKNNEQFF. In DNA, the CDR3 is TGTGCCAGCAGCTTAAGCGGGAGCAAGAACAATGAGCAGTTCTTC.

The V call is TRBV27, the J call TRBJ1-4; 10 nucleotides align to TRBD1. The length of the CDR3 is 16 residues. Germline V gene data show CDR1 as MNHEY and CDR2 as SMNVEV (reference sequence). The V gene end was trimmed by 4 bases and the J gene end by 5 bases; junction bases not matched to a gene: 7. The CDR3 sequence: CASSSRTGGRNEKLFF. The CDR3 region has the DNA TGTGCCAGCAGTTCCCGGACAGGGGGAAGGAATGAAAAACTGTTTTTT.

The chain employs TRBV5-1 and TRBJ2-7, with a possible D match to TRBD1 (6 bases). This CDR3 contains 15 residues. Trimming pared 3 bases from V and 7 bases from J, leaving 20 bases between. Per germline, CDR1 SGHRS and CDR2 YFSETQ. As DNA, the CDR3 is TGCGCCAGCAGCTGGCAAGGGACACCGTCAGGTGAGCAGTACTTC. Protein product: CASSWQGTPSGEQYF.

Here the CDR3 reads CASSRQSASPLHF. The CDR3 nucleotides read TGTGCCAGCAGCAGACAGTCGGCTTCACCCCTCCACTTT. The chain combines TRBV12-3 or TRBV12-4 with TRBJ1-6; TRBD1 might be the D (5 bases). This CDR3 comprises 13 residues. Trimming pared 6 bases from V and 9 bases from J, leaving 12 bases between.

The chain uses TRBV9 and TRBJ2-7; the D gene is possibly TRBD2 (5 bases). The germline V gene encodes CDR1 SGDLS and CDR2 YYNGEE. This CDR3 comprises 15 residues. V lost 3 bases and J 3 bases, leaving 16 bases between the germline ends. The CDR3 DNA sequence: TGTGCCAGCAGCGCTTCCGGTACTAGTATCTACGAGCAGTACTTC. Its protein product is CASSASGTSIYEQYF.

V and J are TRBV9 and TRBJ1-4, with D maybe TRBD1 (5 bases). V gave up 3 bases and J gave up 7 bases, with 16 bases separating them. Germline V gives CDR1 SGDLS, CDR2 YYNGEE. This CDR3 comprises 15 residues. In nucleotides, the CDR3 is TGTGCCAGCAGCGACGTCTCGGGGGAAGGTGAAAAACTGTTTTTT. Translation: CASSDVSGEGEKLFF.

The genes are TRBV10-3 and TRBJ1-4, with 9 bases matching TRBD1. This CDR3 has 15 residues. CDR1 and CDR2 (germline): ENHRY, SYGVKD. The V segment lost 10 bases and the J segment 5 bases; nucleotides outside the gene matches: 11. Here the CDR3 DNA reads TGTGCCAGCGCCGATACCGGGACAGGGAATGAAAAACTGTTTTTT. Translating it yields CASADTGTGNEKLFF.

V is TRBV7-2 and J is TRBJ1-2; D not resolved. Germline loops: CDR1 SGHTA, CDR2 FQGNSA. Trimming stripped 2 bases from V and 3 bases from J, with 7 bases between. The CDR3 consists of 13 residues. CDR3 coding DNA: TGTGCCAGCAGCTTAAACTCTCACTATGGCTACACCTTC. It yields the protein CASSLNSHYGYTF.

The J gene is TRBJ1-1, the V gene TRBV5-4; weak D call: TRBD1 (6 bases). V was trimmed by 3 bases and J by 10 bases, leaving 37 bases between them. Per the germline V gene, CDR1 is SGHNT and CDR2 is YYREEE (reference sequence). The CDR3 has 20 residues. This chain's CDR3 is CASSSEYGGAWAQGSAGAFF. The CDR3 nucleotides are TGTGCCAGCAGCTCCGAATATGGGGGCGCTTGGGCCCAAGGAAGCGCGGGAGCTTTCTTT.

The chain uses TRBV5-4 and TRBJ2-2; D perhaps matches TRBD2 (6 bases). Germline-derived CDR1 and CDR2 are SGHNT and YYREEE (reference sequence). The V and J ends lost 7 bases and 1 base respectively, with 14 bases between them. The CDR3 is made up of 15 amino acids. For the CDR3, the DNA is TGTGCCAGCGGCGGTAGCGGAGGGAACACCGGGGAGCTGTTTTTT. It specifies CASGGSGGNTGELFF.

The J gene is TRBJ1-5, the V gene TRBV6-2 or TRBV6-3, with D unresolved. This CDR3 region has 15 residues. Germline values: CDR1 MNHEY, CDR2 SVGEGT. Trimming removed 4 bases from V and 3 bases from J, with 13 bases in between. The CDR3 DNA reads TGTGCCAGCAGTTCCCTAAAAAGCGTCAATCAGCCCCAGCATTTT. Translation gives CASSSLKSVNQPQHF.

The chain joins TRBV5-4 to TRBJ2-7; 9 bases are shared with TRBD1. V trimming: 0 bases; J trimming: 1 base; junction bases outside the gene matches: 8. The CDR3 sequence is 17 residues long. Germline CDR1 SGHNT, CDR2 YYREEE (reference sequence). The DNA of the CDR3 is TGTGCCAGCAGCTTGGGGGTCGGGACAGGGCTGTCCTACGAGCAGTACTTC. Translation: CASSLGVGTGLSYEQYF.

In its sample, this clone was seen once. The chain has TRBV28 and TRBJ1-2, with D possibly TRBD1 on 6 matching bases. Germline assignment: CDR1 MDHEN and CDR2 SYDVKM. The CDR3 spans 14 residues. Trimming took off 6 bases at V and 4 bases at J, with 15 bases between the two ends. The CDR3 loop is CASSPDRGGYGYTF. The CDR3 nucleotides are TGTGCCAGCAGCCCGGACAGAGGGGGCTATGGCTACACCTTC.

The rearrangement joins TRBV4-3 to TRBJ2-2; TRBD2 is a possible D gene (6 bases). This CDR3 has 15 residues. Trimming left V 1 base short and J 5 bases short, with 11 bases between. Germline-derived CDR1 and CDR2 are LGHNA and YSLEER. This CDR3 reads CASSQALGRTGELFF. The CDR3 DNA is TGCGCCAGCAGCCAAGCTTTGGGGAGGACCGGGGAGCTGTTTTTT.